The 19 T cell receptor beta chains listed next were all sequenced from one sample in a study of shared clonotypes between healthy human individuals. Clones were sequenced by immunoSEQ multiplex PCR, and TCRdb holds only the in-frame ones, with some missing. The sample holds roughly 490,000 clones, less than 80% seen once. Sample: PBMCs. These receptors all stem from a woman in her thirties or forties in good health. Some clones in this sample may be carry-over from other donors' samples.

In its sample, this clone was seen once. This chain links TRBV11-3 with TRBJ2-7; 8 bases are a match to TRBD2. This CDR3 spans 15 amino acids. Germline V gene lookup returns CDR1 SGHNT and CDR2 YENEEA. The V and J ends lost 5 bases and 0 bases, in that order; junction bases with no gene match: 6. Here the CDR3 reads CASSPSGLSSYEQYF. The CDR3 region has the DNA TGTGCCAGCAGCCCTAGCGGGTTGAGCTCCTACGAGCAGTACTTC. Complete variable domain (other parts from reference TRBV11-3 and TRBJ2-7): EAGVVQSPRYKIIEKKQPVAFWCNPISGHNTLYWYLQNLGQGPELLIRYENEEAVDDSQLPKDRFSAERLKGVDSTLKIQPAELGDSAVYLCASSPSGLSSYEQYFGPGTRLTVT.

The chain joins TRBV6-6 to TRBJ2-7; D might be TRBD1 (6 bases). Looked up from germline, CDR1 is MNHNY and CDR2 is SVGAGI (reference sequence). This CDR3 region has 13 residues. Trimming stripped 0 bases from V and 7 bases from J, with 10 bases between. The CDR3 sequence: CASSYSGAGEQYF. CDR3 nucleotide sequence: TGTGCCAGCAGTTACTCGGGGGCAGGGGAGCAGTACTTC.

The chain links TRBV28 to TRBJ1-2, with D perhaps matching TRBD1 (6 bases). The germline V gene encodes CDR1 MDHEN and CDR2 SYDVKM. Trimming removed 5 bases at V and 5 bases at J, with 15 bases between. The CDR3 extends over 14 amino acids. DNA of the CDR3: TGTGCCAGCAGTACCGGGGGGCGGCTATATGGCTACACCTTC. It specifies CASSTGGRLYGYTF.

CDR3: CASSLVGGQRGYTF. Written as DNA, the CDR3 is TGCGCCAGCAGCTTGGTTGGGGGCCAGCGTGGCTACACCTTC. The rearrangement links TRBV5-1 to TRBJ1-2; perhaps TRBD1 as D (6 bases). The CDR3 contains 14 residues. The V end was cut by 0 bases, the J end by 7 bases, with 13 bases between. The germline gives CDR1 SGHRS, CDR2 YFSETQ.

This clone was counted a few times. The chain joins TRBV28 to TRBJ1-1; 7 bases line up with TRBD1. Germline trimming cut 2 bases from V and 4 bases from J; bases unmatched to any gene: 7. CDR1 and CDR2 (germline): MDHEN, SYDVKM. There are 15 residues in the CDR3. CDR3 residues: CASSLIRGSGTEAFF. For the CDR3, the DNA is TGTGCCAGCAGTTTAATCAGGGGGTCGGGCACTGAAGCTTTCTTT.

This sequence joins TRBV5-1 and TRBJ2-3; D may be TRBD2 (5 bases). Trimming stripped 0 bases from V and 2 bases from J, with 7 bases between. Germline lookup yields CDR1 SGHRS and CDR2 YFSETQ. The CDR3 length is 14 residues. CDR3 sequence (DNA): TGCGCCAGCAGCTTGGAGGGAGACACAGATACGCAGTATTTT. The encoded protein is CASSLEGDTDTQYF.

The CDR3 DNA sequence: TGTGCCAGCAGTTTTCAGACCCGGATCGGTGAGCAGTTCTTC. Amino acid sequence: CASSFQTRIGEQFF. This chain links TRBV27 with TRBJ2-1; unclear D gene. The CDR3 is 14 residues long. CDR1 is MNHEY, CDR2 SMNVEV, per germline (reference sequence). V was cut by 3 bases and J by 9 bases, with 15 bases left in between.

The chain uses TRBV9 and TRBJ1-3; the D is unclear. Germline V CDR1 and CDR2: SGDLS, YYNGEE. Trimming pared 0 bases from V and 0 bases from J, leaving 7 bases between. CDR3 length: 15 amino acids. CDR3 sequence (DNA): TGTGCCAGCAGCGTAGTTGGAGTCTCTGGAAACACCATATATTTT. Its translation is CASSVVGVSGNTIYF.

The gene calls are TRBV4-1 and TRBJ2-7, with D possibly matching TRBD2 (5 bases). This CDR3 has 15 residues. Trimming left V 4 bases short and J 2 bases short, with 15 bases between. The germline gives CDR1 MGHRA, CDR2 YSYEKL. Written as DNA, the CDR3 is TGCGCCAGCAGCCCCACCTTACTAGAGACCTACGAGCAGTACTTC. Protein: CASSPTLLETYEQYF.

The chain combines TRBV25-1 with TRBJ2-3; maybe TRBD2 (6 bases). The V gene lost 3 bases and the J gene lost 2 bases, with 12 bases spanning the gap. The CDR3 spans 15 residues. Germline V CDR1 and CDR2: MGHDK, SYGVNS. The DNA for the CDR3 is TGTGCCAGCAGTGAGACGGGAGCGACCACAGATACGCAGTATTTT. It encodes CASSETGATTDTQYF.

This clone occurred a few times. V usage is TRBV30 and J usage is TRBJ2-7; the D is unclear. The CDR3 extends over 14 amino acids. CDR1 and CDR2 from the germline V gene are GTSNPN and SVGIG (reference sequence). V was cut by 1 base and J by 7 bases, with 17 bases left in between. CDR3 coding DNA: TGTGCCTGGAGTGGAGTTTTGCCAAAAGGGGAGCAGTACTTC. Its protein product is CAWSGVLPKGEQYF.

The V gene is TRBV7-3, the J gene TRBJ2-2; D gene ambiguous. Trimming pared 5 bases from V and 4 bases from J, leaving 11 bases between. This CDR3 spans 14 amino acids. Germline V lookup: CDR1 SGHTA, CDR2 FQGTGA. The CDR3 bases are TGTGCCAGCAGCCCCTATAGGGCCACCGGGGAGCTGTTTTTT. It translates to CASSPYRATGELFF.

The genes are TRBV6-6 and TRBJ2-7; D is unclear. Trimming cost V 2 bases and J 6 bases, with 8 bases left between them. The CDR3 is 12 amino acids. Germline lookup yields CDR1 MNHNY and CDR2 SVGAGI (reference sequence). The CDR3 DNA follows: TGTGCCAGCAGTTACACAACGACCGAGCAGTACTTC. The encoded protein is CASSYTTTEQYF.

In DNA, the CDR3 is TGTGCCAGCAGTGGAGCCGGGACGGGAAATTCACCCCTCCACTTT. Its protein is CASSGAGTGNSPLHF. This chain joins TRBV2 and TRBJ1-6; tentatively, D is TRBD1 (5 bases). The CDR3 is made up of 15 amino acids. The V end was cut by 4 bases, the J end by 7 bases, with 14 bases between. Germline V gene sequence: CDR1 SNHLY, CDR2 FYNNEI.

This chain links TRBV5-1 with TRBJ2-1, with D possibly matching TRBD1 (6 bases). This CDR3 has 15 amino acids. Per germline, CDR1 SGHRS and CDR2 YFSETQ. Trimming pared 4 bases from V and 2 bases from J, leaving 13 bases between. The CDR3 DNA follows: TGCGCCAGCAGCCCCGGACAGTTTGCCTACAATGAGCAGTTCTTC. Its protein product is CASSPGQFAYNEQFF.

Written as DNA, the CDR3 is TGTGCCAGCTCACCCGGGACTTCCCCAGAGACCCAGTACTTC. Translating it yields CASSPGTSPETQYF. V is TRBV18 and J is TRBJ2-5; TRBD2 is a possible D gene (6 bases). The CDR3 is 14 amino acids. In germline, CDR1 is KGHSH, CDR2 LQKENI. V was trimmed by 3 bases and J by 4 bases, leaving 12 bases between them. Complete variable domain (other parts from reference TRBV18 and TRBJ2-5): NAGVMQNPRHLVRRRGQEARLRCSPMKGHSHVYWYRQLPEEGLKFMVYLQKENIIDESGMPKERFSAEFPKEGPSILRIQQVVRGDSAAYFCASSPGTSPETQYFGPGTRLLVL.

This clone appeared many times. The sample holds other DNA sequences that translate to the same CDR3. V is TRBV28 and J is TRBJ2-1; unclear D gene. V shed 5 bases and J shed 6 bases, with 20 bases lying between them. CDR3 length: 16 residues. Germline V gene sequence: CDR1 MDHEN, CDR2 SYDVKM. The CDR3 region has the DNA TGTGCCAGCAGTCGACACATTTCAATCGGCCTCAATGAGCAGTTCTTC. Translated: CASSRHISIGLNEQFF.

The V call is TRBV30, the J call TRBJ2-3, with 7 bases identical to TRBD2. Trimming removed 0 bases from V and 5 bases from J; junction bases left unmatched: 2. CDR1 is GTSNPN and CDR2 is SVGIG in the germline V gene (reference sequence). This CDR3 spans 13 amino acids. The CDR3 bases are TGTGCCTGGAGTGTTCTAGCGGTAGATACGCAGTATTTT. It yields the protein CAWSVLAVDTQYF.

This chain links TRBV18 with TRBJ2-1, with TRBD1 matching over 9 bases. Germline lookup yields CDR1 KGHSH and CDR2 LQKENI. CDR3 size: 15 residues. With V trimmed by 3 bases and J by 0 bases, 0 bases remained unmatched. The CDR3 region is CASSPGQGSYNEQFF. The DNA of the CDR3 is TGTGCCAGCTCACCGGGACAGGGCTCCTACAATGAGCAGTTCTTC.